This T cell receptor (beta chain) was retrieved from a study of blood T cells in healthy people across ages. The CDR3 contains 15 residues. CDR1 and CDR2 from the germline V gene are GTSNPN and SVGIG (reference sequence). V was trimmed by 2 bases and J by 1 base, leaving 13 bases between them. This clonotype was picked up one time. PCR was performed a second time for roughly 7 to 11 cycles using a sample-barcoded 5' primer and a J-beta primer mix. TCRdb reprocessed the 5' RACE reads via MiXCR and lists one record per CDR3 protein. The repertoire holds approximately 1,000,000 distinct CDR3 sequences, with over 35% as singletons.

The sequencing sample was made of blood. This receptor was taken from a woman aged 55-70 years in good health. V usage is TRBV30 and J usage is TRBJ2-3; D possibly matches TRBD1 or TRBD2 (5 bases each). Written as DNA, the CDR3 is TGTGCCTGGAGTATGGTGCTGGGGGGCACAGATACGCAGTATTTT. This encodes CAWSMVLGGTDTQYF.